This T cell receptor beta chain comes out of a study of cytomegalovirus exposure and HLA in healthy donors. Study-level information: Some 80 million unique TCR sequences came from HLA-typed donors in an early release. Ancestry clustering placed more than 80% of 300 to 400 genotyped donors in the Caucasian-associated cluster.

The ends lost 7 bases at V and 4 bases at J; junction bases unmatched: 6. CDR1 ENHRY and CDR2 SYGVKD come from the germline V gene. The CDR3 loop spans 15 amino acids. As to this clone: What it recognizes is unknown.

Primers included in the PCR were 60 Vbeta and 13 Jbeta primers. Sequenced by immunoSEQ multiplex PCR; TCRdb stores in-frame clones only, minus some. The listing records fewer than 60,000 clones. Findings and limits, study-wide: Most sequenced TCRs were rare (though some public TCRs occurred in many donors).

The sequence was obtained from a woman between 35 and 50 years old in good health and CMV-seronegative. Source material: PBMCs. The chain links TRBV10-3 to TRBJ2-2; TRBD1 agrees at 10 bases. The CDR3, as DNA: TGTGCCATCAAGACAGGGGGCGCGGGCACCGGGGAGCTGTTTTTT. Amino acids: CAIKTGGAGTGELFF.